This T cell receptor beta chain was identified in a study of cytomegalovirus exposure and HLA in healthy donors. Generated by immunoSEQ multiplex PCR, the TCRdb table keeps only in-frame clones and is missing some. The sample includes fewer than 90,000 clones, 94% of them seen just once. With 5 bases removed from V and 7 bases from J, the gap between germline ends came to 9 bases. The V gene's germline CDR1 is DFQATT and CDR2 SNEGSKA (reference sequence). The CDR3 is 11 amino acids. Material for sequencing was PBMCs. J is TRBJ2-1 and V is TRBV20-1; the D gene is possibly TRBD1 (5 bases). The sequence was collected from a woman aged 18 to 35 in good health and CMV-seronegative. The DNA for the CDR3 is TGCAGTGCTCTCAGGGAAAATGAGCAGTTCTTC. Protein product: CSALRENEQFF.